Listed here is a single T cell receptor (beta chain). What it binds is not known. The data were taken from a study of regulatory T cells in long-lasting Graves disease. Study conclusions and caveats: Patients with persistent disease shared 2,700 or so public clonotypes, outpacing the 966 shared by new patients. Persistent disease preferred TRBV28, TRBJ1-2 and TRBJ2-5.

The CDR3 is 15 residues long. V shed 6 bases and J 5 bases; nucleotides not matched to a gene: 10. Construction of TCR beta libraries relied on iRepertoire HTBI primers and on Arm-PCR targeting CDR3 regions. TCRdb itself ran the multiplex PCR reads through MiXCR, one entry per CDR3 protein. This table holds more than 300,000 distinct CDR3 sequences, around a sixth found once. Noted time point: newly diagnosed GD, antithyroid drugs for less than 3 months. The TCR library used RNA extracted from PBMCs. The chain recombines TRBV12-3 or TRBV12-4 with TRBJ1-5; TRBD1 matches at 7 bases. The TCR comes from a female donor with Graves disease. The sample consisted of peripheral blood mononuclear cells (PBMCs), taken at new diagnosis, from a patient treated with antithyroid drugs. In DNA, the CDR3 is TGTGCCAGCAGCATCTCCGACAGGGAATATCAGCCCCAGCATTTT. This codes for CASSISDREYQPQHF.